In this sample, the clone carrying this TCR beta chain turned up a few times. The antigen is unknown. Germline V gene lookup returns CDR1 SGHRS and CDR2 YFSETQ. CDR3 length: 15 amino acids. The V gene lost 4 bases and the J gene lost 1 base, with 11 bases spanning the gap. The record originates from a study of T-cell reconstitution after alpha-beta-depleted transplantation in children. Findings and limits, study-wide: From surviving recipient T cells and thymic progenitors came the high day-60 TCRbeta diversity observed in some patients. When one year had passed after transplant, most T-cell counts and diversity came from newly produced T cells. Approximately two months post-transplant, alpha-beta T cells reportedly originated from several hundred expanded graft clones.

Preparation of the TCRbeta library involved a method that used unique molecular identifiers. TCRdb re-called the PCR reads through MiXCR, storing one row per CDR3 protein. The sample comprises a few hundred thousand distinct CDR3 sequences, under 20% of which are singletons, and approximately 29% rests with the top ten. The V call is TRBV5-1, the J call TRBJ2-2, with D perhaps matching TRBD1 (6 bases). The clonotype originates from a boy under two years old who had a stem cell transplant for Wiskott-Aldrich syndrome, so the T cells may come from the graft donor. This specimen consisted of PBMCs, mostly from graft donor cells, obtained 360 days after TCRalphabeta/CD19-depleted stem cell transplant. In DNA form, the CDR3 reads TGCGCCAGCAGCGAGGGACAACTGAACACCGGGGAGCTGTTTTTT. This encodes CASSEGQLNTGELFF.